The text below deals with one T cell receptor beta chain. The antigen is undetermined. These data belong to a study of T cells in Graves' hyperthyroidism and ophthalmopathy. It was RNA transcripts that yielded the amplified TCR beta CDR3 regions. TCR CDR3 underwent first-round RT-PCR with the HTBI primer set. Each CDR3 protein gets one entry after TCRdb re-called the multiplex PCR reads with MiXCR. The sample includes under 700,000 distinct CDR3 sequences, 15% to 20% of them seen just once. The germline V gene has CDR1 SGHTA and CDR2 FQGTGA. The V and J ends lost 3 bases and 5 bases respectively, with 16 bases between them. CDR3 length equals 16 residues. Exclusion followed for patients with uncontrolled infection, other autoimmune disease, pregnancy or lactation. Fresh peripheral blood, approximately 10 ml, yielded the PBMCs. Study-wide points: Appearing also in blood were most of the thyroid clonotypes expanded above 0.001. Before onset, ophthalmopathy was predicted by the model a median around 6 months earlier.

This receptor was taken from a woman between 18 and 29 years old with Graves' hyperthyroidism. The J gene is TRBJ2-2, the V gene TRBV7-3; D is unresolved. Sequencing was done on a sample of blood. CDR3: CASSFPSGLGTGELFF. The CDR3 DNA is TGTGCCAGCAGCTTTCCATCGGGTCTCGGGACCGGGGAGCTGTTTTTT.